This entry describes one TCR beta chain. The data derive from a study of blood T cell repertoires in COVID-19. Here immunoSEQ multiplex PCR was the method, and the copy in TCRdb shows in-frame clones only, minus some. The repertoire holds 60,000 to 80,000 clones, with 70% to 90% as singletons. The V gene's germline CDR1 is SGDLS and CDR2 YYNGEE. Germline trimming cut 4 bases from V and 8 bases from J; bases unmatched to any gene: 5. The CDR3 totals 12 residues. The chain uses TRBV9 and TRBJ1-1; 7 bases match TRBD1. This TCR was recovered from a woman aged 40 to 50 with acute COVID-19. Sequencing used PBMCs or T cells enriched from blood (not recorded which). CDR3 protein: CASSPRTGEAFF. CDR3 coding DNA: TGTGCCAGCAGCCCGAGGACAGGAGAAGCTTTCTTT.